The clone carrying this TCR beta chain was recorded a few times. Its antigen is as yet unknown. The sequenced template was cDNA made from the entire isolated RNA. About 3.57 million reads, on average, came from each naive, central memory and regulatory T cell sample. The table came from immunoSEQ multiplex PCR; TCRdb's copy has only in-frame clones and leaves some out. The sample yields about 640,000 clones, 12% seen once. The data belong to a study of beta chain features in type 1 diabetes. Study-wide points: Significant though moderate, a shortening of TCRB CDR3s appeared in all four CD4+ subsets of Type 1 diabetes patients.

Trimming removed 8 bases at V and 7 bases at J, with 14 bases between. Germline V gene lookup returns CDR1 SNHLY and CDR2 FYNNEI. The CDR3 runs to 13 residues. The chain couples TRBV2 to TRBJ2-2; D is unclear. The sample taken for sequencing was naive CD4+ T cells from blood. The clonotype comes from a man aged 30 to 45 with type 1 diabetes. In DNA, the CDR3 is TGTGCCAGCTCGACTCTTAGCCTCGGGGAGCTGTTTTTT. Amino acid sequence: CASSTLSLGELFF.